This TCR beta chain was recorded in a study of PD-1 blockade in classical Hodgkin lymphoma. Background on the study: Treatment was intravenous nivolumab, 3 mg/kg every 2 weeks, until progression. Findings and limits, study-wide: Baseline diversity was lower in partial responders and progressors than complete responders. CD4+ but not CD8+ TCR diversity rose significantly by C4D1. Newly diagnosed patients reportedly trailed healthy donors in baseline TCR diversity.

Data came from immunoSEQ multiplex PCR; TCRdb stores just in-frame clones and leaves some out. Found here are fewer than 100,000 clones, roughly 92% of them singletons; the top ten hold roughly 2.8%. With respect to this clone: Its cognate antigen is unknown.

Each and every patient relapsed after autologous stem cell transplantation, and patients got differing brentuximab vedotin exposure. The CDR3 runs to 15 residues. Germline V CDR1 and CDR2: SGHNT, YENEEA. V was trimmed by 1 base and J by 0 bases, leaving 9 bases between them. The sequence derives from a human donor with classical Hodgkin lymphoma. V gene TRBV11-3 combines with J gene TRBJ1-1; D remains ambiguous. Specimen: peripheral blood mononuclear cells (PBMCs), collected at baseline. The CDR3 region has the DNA TGTGCCAGCAGCTTAGTCCGGGAAGTGAACACTGAAGCTTTCTTT. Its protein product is CASSLVREVNTEAFF. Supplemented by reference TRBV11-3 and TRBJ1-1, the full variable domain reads EAGVVQSPRYKIIEKKQPVAFWCNPISGHNTLYWYLQNLGQGPELLIRYENEEAVDDSQLPKDRFSAERLKGVDSTLKIQPAELGDSAVYLCASSLVREVNTEAFFGQGTRLTVV.